This T cell receptor (beta chain) was identified in a study of blood T cell repertoires in COVID-19. Study-level information: The study drew acute and convalescent COVID-19 samples from the United States, Italy and Spain.

Germline CDR1 SGDLS, CDR2 YYNGEE. V lost 0 bases, J lost 0 bases, and 10 bases stayed unmatched. CDR3 length: 18 amino acids. In the authors' methods: Estimation of nucleated cell counts was performed using reference gene primer amplification. Here immunoSEQ multiplex PCR was the method, and the copy in TCRdb shows in-frame clones only, minus some. V, J and clone size are taken as reported in that table, and D and trimming were inferred from the DNA itself. The sample records some 130,000 clones, 79% being singletons. The chain couples TRBV9 to TRBJ2-7; 9 bases match TRBD2. This sequence originates from a man in his sixties with acute or convalescent COVID-19. Sequencing was performed on peripheral blood. This CDR3 reads CASSVGLLSGGSSYEQYF. Here the CDR3 DNA reads TGTGCCAGCAGCGTAGGCCTTCTCAGCGGGGGGAGCTCCTACGAGCAGTACTTC.